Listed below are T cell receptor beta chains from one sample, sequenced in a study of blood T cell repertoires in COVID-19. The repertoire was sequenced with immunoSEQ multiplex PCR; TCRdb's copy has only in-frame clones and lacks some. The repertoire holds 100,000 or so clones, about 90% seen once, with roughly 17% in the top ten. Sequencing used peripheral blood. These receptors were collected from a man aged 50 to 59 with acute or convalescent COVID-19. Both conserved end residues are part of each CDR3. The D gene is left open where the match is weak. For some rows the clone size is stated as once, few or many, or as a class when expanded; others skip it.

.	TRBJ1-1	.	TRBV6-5	TGTGCCAGCAGCCCCAGCGGGGGGCCCCGTGAAGCTTTCTTT	CASSPSGGPREAFF
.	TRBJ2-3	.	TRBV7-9	TGTGCCAGCAGCCCTCCCGGGGTTAGCACAGATACGCAGTATTTT	CASSPPGVSTDTQYF
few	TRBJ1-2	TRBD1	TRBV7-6	TGTGCCAGCAGCTCCGACCCGACAGGGGGCGCGGGTGGCTACACCTTC	CASSSDPTGGAGGYTF
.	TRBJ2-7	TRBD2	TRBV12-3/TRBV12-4	TGTGCCAGCAGTCAGGGACTAGCGGGGGGCCAGGGATTC	CASSQGLAGGQGF
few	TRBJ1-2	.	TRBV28	TGTGCCAGCAGTTCAGGGGTATACGTTGGCTACACCTTC	CASSSGVYVGYTF
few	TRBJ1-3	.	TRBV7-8	TGTGCCAGCAGCCGTGGGTGGGCAGGGGTAACTGGAAACACCATATATTTT	CASSRGWAGVTGNTIYF
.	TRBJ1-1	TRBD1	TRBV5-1	TGCGCCAGCAGCGCGGGACAGGGGGCGTCTTTCGAAGCTTTCTTT	CASSAGQGASFEAFF
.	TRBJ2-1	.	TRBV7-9	TGTGCCAGCAGCTTCGGGACTTCCTTAAATGAGCAGTTCTTC	CASSFGTSLNEQFF
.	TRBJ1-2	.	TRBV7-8	TGTGCCAGCAGCTCGAACGAGGGCTACACCTTC	CASSSNEGYTF
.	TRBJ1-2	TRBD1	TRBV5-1	TGCGCCAGCAGCGCGGGACAGTCTTATGGCTACACCTTC	CASSAGQSYGYTF
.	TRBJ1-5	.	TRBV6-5	TGTGCCAGCAGCGGCGGTAGCAATCAGCCCCAGCATTTT	CASSGGSNQPQHF
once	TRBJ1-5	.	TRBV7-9	TGTGCCAGCAGCTTTACAGGACAGCCCCAGCATTTT	CASSFTGQPQHF
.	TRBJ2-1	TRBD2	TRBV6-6	TGTGCCAGCATGGAAAGCGGGGGGGCTTTTTACAATGAGCAGTTCTTC	CASMESGGAFYNEQFF
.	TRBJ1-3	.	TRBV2	TGTGCCAGCAGTGAATGGAGACAGTACTCTGGAAACACCATATATTTT	CASSEWRQYSGNTIYF
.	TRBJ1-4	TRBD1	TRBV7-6	TGTGCCAGCAGCCGAGACAGGGGGAATGAAAAACTGTTTTTT	CASSRDRGNEKLFF
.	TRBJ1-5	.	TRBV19	TGTGCCAGTACCATGGGGGGGGGCAATCAGCCCCAGCATTTT	CASTMGGGNQPQHF
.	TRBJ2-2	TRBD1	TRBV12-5	TGTGCTAGTGGCTCCGGGACAGGTGTTGCCGGGGAGCTGTTTTTT	CASGSGTGVAGELFF
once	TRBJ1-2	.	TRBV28	TGTGCCAGCAGTTTACGGACACTCTATGGCTACACCTTC	CASSLRTLYGYTF
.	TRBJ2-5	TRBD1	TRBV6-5	TGTGCCAGCAGTTACGGGACAGGCAGGGAGACCCAGTACTTC	CASSYGTGRETQYF
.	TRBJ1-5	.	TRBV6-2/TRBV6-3	TGTGCCAGCAGCCGACCGTGGCAGGGAAGATCTGGCAATCAGCCCCAGCATTTT	CASSRPWQGRSGNQPQHF
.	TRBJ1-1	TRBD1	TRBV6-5	TGTGCCAGCAGAATGGACAGGGTAGCTGAAGCTTTCTTT	CASRMDRVAEAFF
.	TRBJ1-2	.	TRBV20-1	TGCAGTGCTGAGGCAACAGGCTACACCTTC	CSAEATGYTF
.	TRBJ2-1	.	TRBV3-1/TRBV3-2	TGTGCCAGCAGTCAGCGGGGCAGGGGAGATTACAATGAGCAGTTCTTC	CASSQRGRGDYNEQFF
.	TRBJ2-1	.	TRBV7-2	TGTGCCAGCAGCTTTCGGACTTTTCGGAATGAGCAGTTCTTC	CASSFRTFRNEQFF
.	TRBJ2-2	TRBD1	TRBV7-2	TGTGCCGGAGTGACAGGGAGCACCGGGGAGCTGTTTTTT	CAGVTGSTGELFF
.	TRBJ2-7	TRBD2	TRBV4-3	TGCGCCAGCAGCCACTCTGAGCGGGGGGGATACGAGCAGTACTTC	CASSHSERGGYEQYF
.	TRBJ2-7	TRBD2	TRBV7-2	TGTGCCAGCCGGGACTATAGCTCCTACGAGCAGTACTTC	CASRDYSSYEQYF
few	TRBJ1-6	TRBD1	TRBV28	TGTGCCAGCACCCCAGGGGGCGGACAGGGGAGGAAAAATTCACCCCTCCACTTT	CASTPGGGQGRKNSPLHF
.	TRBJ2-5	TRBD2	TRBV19	TGTGCCACCACTTGGGGCTCGGGGGGAGAGACCCAGTACTTC	CATTWGSGGETQYF
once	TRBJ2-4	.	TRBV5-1	TGCGCCAGCAGCTCTGGACAGATAAACATTCAGTACTTC	CASSSGQINIQYF
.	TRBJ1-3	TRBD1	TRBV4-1	TGCGCCAGCAGCCAATCACAGGGGACCACTGGAAACACCATATATTTT	CASSQSQGTTGNTIYF
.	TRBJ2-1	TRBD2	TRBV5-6	TGTGCCACCGGACTAGCGGGGGGCAATGAGCAGTTCTTC	CATGLAGGNEQFF
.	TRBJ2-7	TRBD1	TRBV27	TGTGCCAGCAGTGGCTACAGGGGGCCTCCCAACGAGCAGTACTTC	CASSGYRGPPNEQYF
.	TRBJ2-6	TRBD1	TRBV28	TGTGCCAGCAGCCCAGGGGGCACAGGGGCCAACGTCCTGACTTTC	CASSPGGTGANVLTF
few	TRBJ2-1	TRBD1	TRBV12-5	TGTGCTAGTGGGGTGACAGGGGATTTCGATGAGCAGTTCTTC	CASGVTGDFDEQFF
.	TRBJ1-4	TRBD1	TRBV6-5	TGTGCCAGCAGCTCACTTGGGACAGGGAGTGAAAAACTGTTTTTT	CASSSLGTGSEKLFF
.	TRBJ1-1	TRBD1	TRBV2	TGTGCCAGCCATCCCCGAAGACAGGGGAAGAACACTGAAGCTTTCTTT	CASHPRRQGKNTEAFF
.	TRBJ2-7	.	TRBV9	TGTGCCAGCAGCGTAAATCAGGGAAACGAGCAGTACTTC	CASSVNQGNEQYF
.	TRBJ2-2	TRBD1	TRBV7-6	TGTGCCAGCAGCAACAGGGGGTCAAACACCGGGGAGCTGTTTTTT	CASSNRGSNTGELFF
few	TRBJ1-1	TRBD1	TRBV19	TGTGCCAGTAGGGTCACAGGGGCCGCAGGTGAAGCTTTCTTT	CASRVTGAAGEAFF
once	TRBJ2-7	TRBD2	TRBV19	TGTGCCAGTAGTCCCCGACTAGCGGGCGCCGCACAGCAGTACTTC	CASSPRLAGAAQQYF
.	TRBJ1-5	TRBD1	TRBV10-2	TGCGCCACCTCCCGGGACAGGGTCAATCAGCCCCAGCATTTT	CATSRDRVNQPQHF